This T cell receptor beta chain was sequenced for a study of cytomegalovirus exposure and HLA in healthy donors. About the research overall: A prior study identified 110 million or so unique TCR beta sequences from 200 million or so T cells. Whole-study findings and limits: As was reported, the classifier diagnosed cytomegalovirus status with high specificity and sensitivity. The authors confirmed in vitro that a few CMV-associated chains were specific for CMV antigens. Earlier analysis looked at TCR beta V segments, and most were productive about 87% or about 30% of the time.

The PCR was carried out with 60 Vbeta primers and 13 Jbeta primers. Profiling relied on immunoSEQ multiplex PCR, and the TCRdb table lists in-frame clones only, not all of them. The sample consists of about 89,000 clones, 76% of them appearing once. V lost 4 bases to trimming and J lost 5 bases, with 11 bases between them. Germline V lookup: CDR1 ENHRY, CDR2 SYGVKD. The CDR3 has 13 amino acids. Note on this clone: The target antigen is unknown.

The V gene is TRBV10-3, the J gene TRBJ1-2, with D perhaps matching TRBD1 (5 bases). This clonotype was sampled from a male donor in good health and CMV-seronegative. The sequenced material came from PBMCs. The CDR3 protein is CAISADRLYGYTF. The CDR3, as DNA: TGTGCCATCAGTGCCGACAGACTTTATGGCTACACCTTC.